Listed below are T cell receptor beta chains from one sample, sequenced in a study of beta chain features in type 1 diabetes. Assay: immunoSEQ multiplex PCR; the TCRdb copy retains only in-frame clones and omits some. The sample has 350,000 or so clones; 15% to 20% are singletons. The sequenced sample was naive CD4+ T cells from blood. The receptor set was obtained from a woman under 30 in good health. The CDR3 runs from the conserved cysteine through the conserved F or W. The D gene is left open where the match is weak. Rows give clone size only sometimes, using once, few, many, or a class for an expanded clone.

few	TRBD1	TRBV5-1	TRBJ2-1	CASSPATGDEQFF	TGCGCCAGCAGCCCGGCGACAGGGGATGAGCAGTTCTTC
few	NA	TRBV19	TRBJ2-7	CASSIGSLYEQYF	TGTGCCAGTAGTATCGGTAGCCTTTACGAGCAGTACTTC
NA	NA	TRBV15	TRBJ1-1	CATSRNGGRTEAFF	TGTGCCACCAGCAGAAACGGGGGAAGAACTGAAGCTTTCTTT
NA	NA	TRBV7-6	TRBJ1-2	CASSLNTDYGYTF	TGTGCCAGCAGCTTGAACACCGACTATGGCTACACCTTC
NA	TRBD2	TRBV7-2	TRBJ2-3	CASSLGLAADTQYF	TGTGCCAGCAGCCTTGGACTAGCGGCAGATACGCAGTATTTT
few	TRBD1	TRBV5-4	TRBJ1-6	CASSPGQGRYNSPLHF	TGTGCCAGCAGCCCAGGACAGGGTCGGTATAATTCACCCCTCCACTTT
few	TRBD1	TRBV6-6	TRBJ2-7	CASSRDRIYEQYF	TGTGCCAGCAGCCGGGACAGAATCTACGAGCAGTACTTC
few	TRBD1	TRBV7-9	TRBJ1-6	CASSLQDRVNSPLHF	TGTGCCAGCAGCTTGCAGGACAGGGTTAATTCACCCCTCCACTTT
NA	TRBD2	TRBV15	TRBJ2-7	CATSRELAGFSYEQYF	TGTGCCACCAGCAGAGAGTTAGCGGGGTTTTCCTACGAGCAGTACTTC
few	NA	TRBV30	TRBJ2-7	CAWSGTSTTRGDEQYF	TGTGCCTGGAGCGGTACATCGACCACCAGGGGGGACGAGCAGTACTTC
NA	TRBD2	TRBV29-1	TRBJ2-1	CSVDPTSGSSNEQFF	TGCAGCGTTGATCCCACTAGCGGGAGTTCCAATGAGCAGTTCTTC
NA	NA	TRBV30	TRBJ2-6	CAWSREGLRSGANVLTF	TGTGCCTGGAGTCGCGAGGGTTTACGCTCTGGGGCCAACGTCCTGACTTTC
NA	TRBD2	TRBV5-4	TRBJ2-3	CASSLAPGLANTDTQYF	TGTGCCAGCAGCTTGGCGCCGGGACTAGCAAACACAGATACGCAGTATTTT
NA	NA	TRBV11-2	TRBJ2-7	CASSFPRRGSSSYEQYF	TGTGCCAGCAGCTTCCCCCGGCGGGGCAGTTCCTCCTACGAGCAGTACTTC
few	TRBD1	TRBV15	TRBJ2-7	CATSKGQGPEQYF	TGTGCCACCAGCAAGGGACAGGGGCCCGAGCAGTACTTC
few	NA	TRBV30	TRBJ2-7	CAWSTIRRDLWYEQYF	TGTGCCTGGAGTACTATTCGGCGGGATTTATGGTACGAGCAGTACTTC
NA	NA	TRBV30	TRBJ1-6	CAWRVLVVRDNSPLHF	TGTGCCTGGAGGGTACTGGTCGTACGGGATAATTCACCCCTCCACTTT
NA	TRBD2	TRBV30	TRBJ2-7	CAWNHLAGVGEQYF	TGTGCCTGGAACCATCTAGCGGGAGTAGGAGAGCAGTACTTC
NA	NA	TRBV5-1	TRBJ1-6	CASSLGALGGSYNSPLHF	TGCGCCAGCAGCTTGGGAGCCCTAGGGGGCTCCTATAATTCACCCCTCCACTTT
NA	TRBD2	TRBV5-1	TRBJ2-2	CASSLSPMGGAGELFF	TGCGCCAGCAGCTTGTCTCCGATGGGGGGGGCCGGGGAGCTGTTTTTT
NA	NA	TRBV29-1	TRBJ2-1	CSVGGRLARPSSYNEQFF	TGCAGCGTTGGGGGTAGGCTAGCGCGACCGAGCTCCTACAATGAGCAGTTCTTC
NA	NA	TRBV27	TRBJ2-7	CASNGDGGRNEQYF	TGTGCCAGCAACGGGGATGGCGGAAGGAACGAGCAGTACTTC
few	NA	TRBV9	TRBJ1-2	CASSGEGNYGYTF	TGTGCCAGCAGCGGAGAGGGAAACTATGGCTACACCTTC
few	TRBD2	TRBV5-1	TRBJ2-3	CASSLEAGGIDTQYF	TGCGCCAGCAGCTTGGAGGCGGGAGGAATAGATACGCAGTATTTT
NA	NA	TRBV29-1	TRBJ1-2	CSVETTLYGYTF	TGCAGCGTTGAAACAACCCTCTATGGCTACACCTTC
few	TRBD2	TRBV6-5	TRBJ2-7	CASSYSLAGGRYEQYF	TGTGCCAGCAGTTACTCTCTGGCGGGGGGAAGGTACGAGCAGTACTTC
NA	NA	TRBV30	TRBJ1-5	CAWSGGGIGQPQHF	TGTGCCTGGAGTGGGGGGGGAATCGGTCAGCCCCAGCATTTT
NA	TRBD2	TRBV28	TRBJ2-2	CASSPGTRRTGELFF	TGTGCCAGCTCTCCCGGGACTAGGCGCACCGGGGAGCTGTTTTTT
few	TRBD2	TRBV11-2	TRBJ2-3	CASRVTSGTDTQYF	TGTGCCAGCAGGGTGACTAGCGGCACAGATACGCAGTATTTT
NA	NA	TRBV30	TRBJ1-4	CAWRRESTGEKLFF	TGTGCCTGGAGGAGGGAGAGTACCGGTGAAAAACTGTTTTTT
few	TRBD2	TRBV5-4	TRBJ2-3	CASSKTSGSWDTQYF	TGTGCCAGCAGCAAGACTAGCGGGAGTTGGGATACGCAGTATTTT
few	NA	TRBV30	TRBJ1-2	CAWSNQGTYGYTF	TGTGCCTGGAGTAATCAGGGTACCTATGGCTACACCTTC
few	NA	TRBV4-1	TRBJ2-2	CASSQDPGGGSGELFF	TGCGCCAGCAGCCAAGATCCGGGTGGGGGGTCCGGGGAGCTGTTTTTT
few	NA	TRBV11-2	TRBJ2-7	CASSAFPGGAYEQYF	TGTGCCAGCAGCGCATTCCCTGGAGGTGCCTACGAGCAGTACTTC
NA	TRBD2	TRBV4-3	TRBJ2-1	CASSRILAGGEQFF	TGCGCCAGCAGCCGGATCCTAGCGGGGGGTGAGCAGTTCTTC
NA	NA	TRBV30	TRBJ1-2	CAWSPGYGYTF	TGTGCCTGGAGTCCAGGGTATGGCTACACCTTC
NA	TRBD1	TRBV2	TRBJ1-4	CASSTGTGGGEKLFF	TGTGCCAGCAGTACCGGGACAGGGGGCGGTGAAAAACTGTTTTTT
NA	NA	TRBV9	TRBJ2-2	CASRQGVYDTGELFF	TGTGCCAGCAGACAGGGAGTCTATGACACCGGGGAGCTGTTTTTT
once	TRBD2	TRBV7-2	TRBJ2-7	CASSLVSGGAYEQYF	TGTGCCAGCAGCTTAGTAAGCGGGGGAGCCTACGAGCAGTACTTC
NA	TRBD1	TRBV5-1	TRBJ2-7	CASSQQGVDEQYF	TGCGCCAGCAGCCAACAGGGGGTCGACGAGCAGTACTTC
NA	NA	TRBV18	TRBJ1-1	CASPSSGGTEAFF	TGTGCCAGCCCGTCGTCGGGGGGCACTGAAGCTTTCTTT
few	NA	TRBV29-1	TRBJ2-7	CSVGTNSYEQYF	TGCAGCGTTGGAACTAACTCCTACGAGCAGTACTTC
few	TRBD2	TRBV18	TRBJ2-7	CASSRTSADEQYF	TGTGCCAGCTCGCGGACTAGCGCGGACGAGCAGTACTTC
few	NA	TRBV25-1	TRBJ2-3	CASRGGTDTQYF	TGTGCCAGCAGGGGCGGGACAGATACGCAGTATTTT
NA	NA	TRBV7-9	TRBJ1-1	CASSPDWSVEAFF	TGTGCCAGCAGCCCAGATTGGTCAGTTGAAGCTTTCTTT
few	TRBD1	TRBV7-9	TRBJ2-7	CASSLVTGRGSYEQYF	TGTGCCAGCAGCTTAGTAACGGGCAGGGGGTCCTACGAGCAGTACTTC
NA	TRBD1	TRBV6-6	TRBJ1-1	CASSQTGYHTEAFF	TGTGCCAGCAGTCAGACAGGGTACCACACTGAAGCTTTCTTT
few	NA	TRBV13	TRBJ1-3	CASSFSRTAGNTIYF	TGTGCCAGCAGCTTCTCTAGGACAGCCGGAAACACCATATATTTT
NA	NA	TRBV6-1	TRBJ2-3	CASSHRAGTDTQYF	TGTGCCAGCAGTCACAGGGCTGGCACAGATACGCAGTATTTT
NA	NA	TRBV18	TRBJ2-5	CASSYQETQYF	TGTGCCAGCTCATATCAAGAGACCCAGTACTTC
few	NA	TRBV5-4	TRBJ2-5	CASSRTGASGAQETQYF	TGTGCCAGCAGCCGGACGGGGGCTAGCGGAGCCCAAGAGACCCAGTACTTC
few	NA	TRBV30	TRBJ1-1	CAWTKGLDTEAFF	TGTGCCTGGACGAAGGGGTTGGACACTGAAGCTTTCTTT
NA	NA	TRBV27	TRBJ1-4	CASSSTSTNEKLFF	TGTGCCAGCAGTTCCACATCCACTAATGAAAAACTGTTTTTT
NA	TRBD2	TRBV30	TRBJ2-7	CAWSVLPPGLAVYEQYF	TGTGCCTGGAGTGTACTCCCCCCGGGACTAGCAGTCTACGAGCAGTACTTC